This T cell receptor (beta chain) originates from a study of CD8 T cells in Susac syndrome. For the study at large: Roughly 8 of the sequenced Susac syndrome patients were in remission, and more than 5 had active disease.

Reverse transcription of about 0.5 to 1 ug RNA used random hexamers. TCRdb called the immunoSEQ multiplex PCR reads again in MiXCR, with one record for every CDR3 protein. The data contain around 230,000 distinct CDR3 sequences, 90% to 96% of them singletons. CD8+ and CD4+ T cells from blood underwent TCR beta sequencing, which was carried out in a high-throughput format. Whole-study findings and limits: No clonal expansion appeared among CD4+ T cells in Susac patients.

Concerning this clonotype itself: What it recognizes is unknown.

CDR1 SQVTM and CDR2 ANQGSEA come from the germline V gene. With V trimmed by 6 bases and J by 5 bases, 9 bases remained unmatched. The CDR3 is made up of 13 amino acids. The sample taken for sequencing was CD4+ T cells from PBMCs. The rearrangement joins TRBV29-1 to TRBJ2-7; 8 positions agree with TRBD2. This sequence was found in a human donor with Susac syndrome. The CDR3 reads CSVSSGRWNEQYF. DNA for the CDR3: TGCAGCGTATCGAGCGGGAGATGGAACGAGCAGTACTTC.